This T cell receptor (beta chain) was sequenced for a study of shared clonotypes between healthy human individuals. For the study at large: Donors, aged 18 to 49, were a couple of women and three men. Per donor, CD8 memory used one plate, CD8 naive used two, CD4 memory used three and CD4 naive used three.

Remarks on this clone: Its target is not known.

Researchers ran the assay at a deep level. The table came from immunoSEQ multiplex PCR; TCRdb's copy has only in-frame clones and leaves some out. The repertoire has 2 million to 3 million clones, 80% to 95% of them found once; the top ten carry more than 0.35%. V was cut by 5 bases and J by 7 bases, with 17 bases left in between. From germline, CDR1 is SGHAT and CDR2 FQNNGV. The CDR3 extends over 14 amino acids. Study-level findings and limits: Across subsets, estimated richness was generally greater for naive than for memory populations.

The V and J genes are TRBV11-2 and TRBJ1-2; D possibly corresponds to TRBD1 (5 bases). The sample was naive CD4+ T cells from PBMCs. Subset: CD45RA+ positively selected. The TCR sequence derives from a man between 18 and 35 years old in good health. Some clones in this sample may be carry-over from other donors' samples. CDR3 in DNA: TGTGCCAGCAGCCCTGGGCGGGGCCATACTGGCTACACCTTC. Translated, it gives CASSPGRGHTGYTF.